One and the same sample provided the 29 T cell receptor beta chains below, sequenced in a study of shared clonotypes between healthy human individuals. The assay was immunoSEQ multiplex PCR, and TCRdb's table has in-frame clones only and misses some. The table shows roughly 700,000 clones, with around 72% occurring only once. Sequenced: memory CD4+ T cells sorted from blood. Sample subset: CD45RA-negative fraction. All receptors derive from a woman in her 30s in good health.

The CDR3 loop reads CASSQEGTSGRSPYEQYF. In DNA, the CDR3 is TGCGCCAGCAGCCAAGAAGGGACTAGCGGGAGAAGTCCCTACGAGCAGTACTTC. J is TRBJ2-7 and V is TRBV4-1; 14 nucleotides align to TRBD2. V lost 0 bases to trimming and J lost 2 bases; unmatched junction nucleotides: 6. The CDR3 runs 18 residues. CDR1 is MGHRA and CDR2 is YSYEKL in the germline V gene.

V gene TRBV10-3 combines with J gene TRBJ2-3; 7 bases align to TRBD2. The CDR3 loop spans 16 amino acids. With V trimmed by 3 bases and J by 4 bases, 10 bases remained unmatched. CDR1 and CDR2 from the germline V gene are ENHRY and SYGVKD. CDR3 nucleotide sequence: TGTGCCATCAGTGAATTGGTACTAGCGAGTCCAGATACGCAGTATTTT. Amino acids: CAISELVLASPDTQYF.

The chain carries TRBV28 and TRBJ1-5, with no clear D. The CDR3 loop spans 13 amino acids. V gave up 6 bases and J gave up 5 bases, with 11 bases separating them. Germline CDR1 reads MDHEN; CDR2 reads SYDVKM. The CDR3 loop is CASRITTDQPQHF. The CDR3 bases are TGTGCCAGCAGAATCACGACGGATCAGCCCCAGCATTTT.

This chain links TRBV6-5 with TRBJ2-7, with 11 bases matching TRBD1. Losses at the gene ends were 7 bases for V and 6 bases for J; bases not matched to a gene: 8. The CDR3 length is 14 residues. Germline CDR1 reads MNHEY; CDR2 reads SVGAGI. This CDR3 reads CASTRTGGGFEQYF. Here the CDR3 DNA reads TGTGCCAGCACCCGGACAGGGGGCGGATTCGAGCAGTACTTC.

CDR3 DNA sequence: TGTGCCAGCAGCGTTGGGACAGGGCAGTCCTACGAGCAGTACTTC. Its protein product is CASSVGTGQSYEQYF. V is TRBV9 and J is TRBJ2-7, with 9 bases fitting TRBD1. Germline V gene data show CDR1 as SGDLS and CDR2 as YYNGEE. This CDR3 comprises 15 residues. Losses at the gene ends were 2 bases for V and 1 base for J; bases not matched to a gene: 4.

This clone was recorded a few times. This chain uses TRBV7-2 with TRBJ2-2, with D possibly TRBD2 on 5 matching bases. CDR3 size: 16 residues. The germline V gene has CDR1 SGHTA and CDR2 FQGNSA. The V end was cut by 5 bases, the J end by 2 bases, with 15 bases between. The chain's CDR3 is CASSPLPAGNTGELFF. For the CDR3, the DNA is TGTGCCAGCAGCCCTCTCCCCGCGGGTAACACCGGGGAGCTGTTTTTT.

The chain links TRBV5-1 to TRBJ1-2; D is ambiguous. V was cut by 1 base and J by 4 bases, with 23 bases left in between. Looked up from germline, CDR1 is SGHRS and CDR2 is YFSETQ. The CDR3 is 18 residues long. The DNA for the CDR3 is TGCGCCAGCAGCTTGTCTTCCATTGCGGGTGGTGGTATCTATGGCTACACCTTC. It encodes CASSLSSIAGGGIYGYTF. The full variable domain, rest sourced from reference TRBV5-1 and TRBJ1-2, is KAGVTQTPRYLIKTRGQQVTLSCSPISGHRSVSWYQQTPGQGLQFLFEYFSETQRNKGNFPGRFSGRQFSNSRSEMNVSTLELGDSALYLCASSLSSIAGGGIYGYTFGSGTRLTVV.

This chain connects TRBV7-9 to TRBJ2-4; 15 bases map to TRBD2. This CDR3 is built from 15 residues. Germline V gene sequence: CDR1 SEHNR, CDR2 FQNEAQ (reference sequence). With V trimmed by 10 bases and J by 8 bases, 9 bases remained unmatched. CDR3 sequence: CAMGGLAGGPDIQYF. For the CDR3, the DNA is TGTGCCATGGGGGGACTAGCGGGAGGCCCAGACATTCAGTACTTC.

This clone has just a few counts. V and J are TRBV9 and TRBJ2-7; D remains ambiguous. The germline gives CDR1 SGDLS, CDR2 YYNGEE. V gave up 0 bases and J gave up 5 bases, with 9 bases separating them. The CDR3 is 13 amino acids. This chain's CDR3 is CASSVGFVDEQYF. DNA for the CDR3: TGTGCCAGCAGCGTAGGCTTTGTAGACGAGCAGTACTTC.

The chain carries TRBV15 and TRBJ1-4; D call uncertain. Trimming stripped 1 base from V and 1 base from J, with 10 bases between. Germline V lookup: CDR1 LNHNV, CDR2 YYDKDF (reference sequence). This CDR3 comprises 16 residues. Written as DNA, the CDR3 is TGTGCCACCAGCAGAGGGCCGGGAGGAACTAATGAAAAACTGTTTTTT. It codes for CATSRGPGGTNEKLFF.

This clone showed up just a few times. DNA of the CDR3: TGTGCCAGCAGTTACTCTGGCGGACAAGGGGATCAGCCCCAGCATTTT. The encoded protein is CASSYSGGQGDQPQHF. This chain uses TRBV6-5 with TRBJ1-5, with D perhaps TRBD1 (5 bases). Germline V lookup: CDR1 MNHEY, CDR2 SVGAGI. This CDR3 has 16 residues. Trimming took off 0 bases at V and 5 bases at J, with 14 bases between the two ends.

The chain has TRBV2 and TRBJ1-1; 7 bases match TRBD1. The junction had 13 bases not matched to a gene; V was cut back by 7 bases and J by 8 bases. The CDR3 has 14 residues. Germline V gene lookup returns CDR1 SNHLY and CDR2 FYNNEI. Here the CDR3 DNA reads TGTGCCAGCAAACTCAACAGGGGTAACTCCGAAGCTTTCTTT. Its translation: CASKLNRGNSEAFF.

CDR3 sequence (DNA): TGTGCCAGCAGCTTAGCCGCAGGGATGAACTATGGCTACACCTTC. This encodes CASSLAAGMNYGYTF. The chain has TRBV7-9 and TRBJ1-2; tentative D call: TRBD1 (5 bases). The CDR3 has 15 residues. Trimming shortened V by 0 bases and J by 2 bases, and 10 bases separated the two germline ends. Per the germline V gene, CDR1 is SEHNR and CDR2 is FQNEAQ (reference sequence).

Of note for this clone: At the DNA level, this CDR3 is encoded by other sequences in the same sample as well. This chain uses TRBV28 with TRBJ2-5; D remains ambiguous. CDR1 is MDHEN, CDR2 SYDVKM, per germline. Trimming cost V 3 bases and J 5 bases, with 4 bases left between them. The CDR3 has 11 amino acids. CDR3 DNA sequence: TGTGCCAGCAGTTTGCGTGAGACCCAGTACTTC. Translating it yields CASSLRETQYF.

The DNA of the CDR3 is TGTGCCAGCAGTGTTGAGGGGTTGATAAATCAGCCCCAGCATTTT. Translated: CASSVEGLINQPQHF. The chain joins TRBV2 to TRBJ1-5, with a weak D call TRBD1 (5 bases). CDR3 length equals 15 residues. Germline CDR1 SNHLY, CDR2 FYNNEI. V was trimmed by 4 bases and J by 4 bases, leaving 14 bases between them.

The rearrangement links TRBV2 to TRBJ2-2; D unclear. CDR3 size: 14 residues. The V and J ends lost 6 bases and 4 bases respectively, with 12 bases between them. From germline, CDR1 is SNHLY and CDR2 FYNNEI. This chain's CDR3 is CASSDNQITGELFF. CDR3 coding DNA: TGTGCCAGCAGCGACAACCAGATCACCGGGGAGCTGTTTTTT.

This chain connects TRBV7-2 to TRBJ2-3; no definite D call. The CDR3 has 13 amino acids. The V end was cut by 0 bases, the J end by 4 bases, with 5 bases between. Germline V gene data show CDR1 as SGHTA and CDR2 as FQGNSA. In DNA, the CDR3 is TGTGCCAGCAGCTTAGCGGGCTCAGATACGCAGTATTTT. This codes for CASSLAGSDTQYF.

A word on this clone: A far larger clone differs by one base, so this is likely a read error. The rearrangement uses TRBV6-5 and TRBJ1-5; D unclear. CDR3 length: 12 residues. CDR1 is MNHEY and CDR2 is SVGAGI in the germline V gene. The V gene lost 4 bases and the J gene lost 7 bases, with 8 bases spanning the gap. In nucleotides, the CDR3 is TGTGCCAGCAGTTCCCCCGGCCAGCCCCAGCATTTT. It is translated as CASSSPGQPQHF.

The gene calls are TRBV18 and TRBJ1-1; D perhaps matches TRBD1 (5 bases). The CDR3 runs 16 residues. Trimming stripped 6 bases from V and 0 bases from J, with 17 bases between. Germline lookup yields CDR1 KGHSH and CDR2 LQKENI. CDR3 in DNA: TGTGCCAGCTCCCCCAGGGACTCCCTTTTGAACACTGAAGCTTTCTTT. This sequence encodes CASSPRDSLLNTEAFF.

The chain combines TRBV6-5 with TRBJ2-7, with 8 bases identical to TRBD2. The CDR3 is 16 amino acids. Germline trimming cut 4 bases from V and 3 bases from J; bases unmatched to any gene: 11. Germline V gives CDR1 MNHEY, CDR2 SVGAGI. In DNA form, the CDR3 reads TGTGCCAGCAGTTGGGCAGCGGGAGCCCGAGTCTACGAGCAGTACTTC. It specifies CASSWAAGARVYEQYF.

The chain couples TRBV5-3 to TRBJ1-3; D is unresolved. TRBV5-3 falls under the ORF class, with uncertain function. V was shortened by 4 bases and J by 0 bases, with 11 bases between the two germline ends. The CDR3 contains 15 residues. DNA for the CDR3: TGTGCCAGAAGCCCCCCGAACCACTCTGGAAACACCATATATTTT. Translating it yields CARSPPNHSGNTIYF.

This chain uses TRBV21-1 with TRBJ2-7; TRBD2 is the table's D call and was not checked against the DNA. TRBV21-1 is a pseudogene segment. This CDR3 has 14 amino acids. This CDR3 reads CASGKGETSYEQYF. Here the CDR3 DNA reads TGTGCCAGCGGCAAAGGGGAGACCTCCTACGAGCAGTACTTC.

The V call is TRBV7-9, the J call TRBJ1-2, with 9 positions matching TRBD1. Germline V gives CDR1 SEHNR, CDR2 FQNEAQ (reference sequence). V gave up 8 bases and J gave up 8 bases; unmatched junction bases: 6. The CDR3 runs 12 residues. The chain's CDR3 is CASGTGSGGYTF. CDR3 bases: TGTGCCAGCGGGACAGGGAGTGGCGGCTACACCTTC.

The chain recombines TRBV7-8 with TRBJ2-1; 8 nucleotides line up with TRBD2. The V segment lost 2 bases and the J segment 7 bases; nucleotides outside the gene matches: 10. The CDR3 is 16 amino acids. Germline V lookup: CDR1 SGHVS, CDR2 FQNEAQ. This CDR3 reads CASSLSRAGAFNEQFF. CDR3 DNA: TGTGCCAGCAGCTTATCGAGAGCGGGAGCCTTTAATGAGCAGTTCTTC.

In this sample, this clone turned up a few times. Other nucleotide sequences from this sample produce the same CDR3. The rearrangement uses TRBV28 and TRBJ2-3; 13 nucleotides line up with TRBD2. The J segment lost 1 base and the V segment lost 6 bases, leaving 1 base of the junction unmatched. Germline loops: CDR1 MDHEN, CDR2 SYDVKM. The CDR3 has 15 residues. The DNA for the CDR3 is TGTGCCAGCAGGGGGACTAGCGGGGGCACAGATACGCAGTATTTT. Its protein is CASRGTSGGTDTQYF.

The sample holds a few counts of this clone. DNA for the CDR3: TGTGCCAGCAGTTGGGGTGCAACTAATGAAAAACTGTTTTTT. It is translated as CASSWGATNEKLFF. The rearrangement uses TRBV28 and TRBJ1-4; D is undetermined. Trimming removed 4 bases from V and 0 bases from J, with 6 bases in between. From germline, CDR1 is MDHEN and CDR2 SYDVKM. CDR3 size: 14 residues.

The table lists this clone with a count of one. The V gene is TRBV27, the J gene TRBJ2-5; D is undetermined. This CDR3 comprises 15 residues. V lost 0 bases and J lost 4, with 12 bases in between. CDR1 and CDR2 (germline): MNHEY, SMNVEV (reference sequence). The CDR3 region has the DNA TGTGCCAGCAGTTTATCTAGGTCTCTGGGAGAGACCCAGTACTTC. Translating it yields CASSLSRSLGETQYF.

The chain recombines TRBV6-6 with TRBJ1-4; tentative D call: TRBD1 (5 bases). In germline, CDR1 is MNHNY, CDR2 SVGAGI (reference sequence). CDR3 size: 14 residues. The V end was cut by 5 bases, the J end by 6 bases, with 13 bases between. The CDR3 DNA sequence: TGTGCCAGCAGTCCAGGGAGTGATGATGAAAAACTGTTTTTT. It specifies CASSPGSDDEKLFF.

V gene TRBV6-5 combines with J gene TRBJ1-4, with D possibly matching TRBD1 (6 bases). Germline CDR1 is MNHEY and CDR2 is SVGAGI. The CDR3 covers 14 residues. Trimming took 6 bases from V and 4 from J, leaving 12 bases between them. For the CDR3, the DNA is TGTGCCAGCAGAGGGGGAGAAAATAATGAAAAACTGTTTTTT. Protein product: CASRGGENNEKLFF.